Presented here are 30 T cell receptor beta chains from one specimen sequenced in a study of glioma-infiltrating T cells after dendritic cell vaccination. Profiled with immunoSEQ multiplex PCR; TCRdb holds only in-frame clones, not every one. The sample holds some 91,000 clones; approximately 80% are singletons and the top ten take approximately 2%. The time point: after dendritic cell vaccination, including at tumor progression/relapse. The sequences come from blood, collected after dendritic cell vaccination. These receptors all stem from a human donor with glioblastoma.

The chain employs TRBV25-1 and TRBJ2-5, with TRBD2 matching over 7 bases. Germline values: CDR1 MGHDK, CDR2 SYGVNS. V shed 4 bases, J shed 4 bases, and the junction held 9 bases outside the gene matches. The length of the CDR3 is 15 residues. The CDR3 region is CASSAPRGGGETQYF. The CDR3 coding sequence is TGTGCCAGCAGTGCCCCCCGCGGGGGAGGAGAGACCCAGTACTTC.

The rearrangement joins TRBV25-1 to TRBJ2-1, with TRBD1 matching over 9 bases. From germline, CDR1 is MGHDK and CDR2 SYGVNS. Trimming took 0 bases from V and 5 from J; bases not matched to a gene: 8. The CDR3 covers 17 residues. CDR3 amino acids: CASSEYPGQGRNNEQFF. CDR3 nucleotides: TGTGCCAGCAGTGAATATCCGGGACAGGGACGTAACAATGAGCAGTTCTTC.

The V and J genes are TRBV27 and TRBJ1-4; weak D call: TRBD1 (6 bases). CDR1 and CDR2 (germline): MNHEY, SMNVEV (reference sequence). This CDR3 spans 14 amino acids. The V end lost 1 base, the J end lost 7 bases, and 10 bases lay between the germline ends. The CDR3 protein is CASSLWQGPEKLFF. As DNA, the CDR3 is TGTGCCAGCAGTTTATGGCAGGGGCCTGAAAAACTGTTTTTT.

The chain joins TRBV9 to TRBJ2-2, with TRBD1 matching over 10 bases. This CDR3 has 15 amino acids. The V and J ends lost 4 bases and 5 bases, in that order; junction bases with no gene match: 5. Germline V lookup: CDR1 SGDLS, CDR2 YYNGEE. The CDR3 region is CASSPDRGRTGELFF. In DNA, the CDR3 is TGTGCCAGCAGCCCCGACAGGGGGCGAACCGGGGAGCTGTTTTTT. Full variable domain (outside the CDR3, taken from reference TRBV9 and TRBJ2-2): DSGVTQTPKHLITATGQRVTLRCSPRSGDLSVYWYQQSLDQGLQFLIQYYNGEERAKGNILERFSAQQFPDLHSELNLSSLELGDSALYFCASSPDRGRTGELFFGEGSRLTVL.

The rearrangement uses TRBV5-1 and TRBJ2-1; 11 bases agree with TRBD2. Germline trimming cut 1 base from V and 8 bases from J; bases unmatched to any gene: 5. This CDR3 comprises 15 residues. The germline gives CDR1 SGHRS, CDR2 YFSETQ. As DNA, the CDR3 is TGCGCCAGCAGCTTGCCTAGCGGGGGGTTCGATGAGCAGTTCTTC. Protein: CASSLPSGGFDEQFF.

This rearrangement joins TRBV21-1 to TRBJ2-7; the table's D gene call, TRBD2, was not cross checked with the DNA. TRBV21-1 is annotated as a pseudogene. The CDR3 extends over 12 amino acids. The CDR3 bases are TGTGCCAGCAGCAAATCGGTGCGGGTACCGCACTTC. This sequence encodes CASSKSVRVPHF.

The chain carries TRBV18 and TRBJ1-1; D is uncertain. Per the germline V gene, CDR1 is KGHSH and CDR2 is LQKENI. Trimming pared 3 bases from V and 6 bases from J, leaving 8 bases between. There are 12 residues in the CDR3. CDR3: CASSPVGAEAFF. CDR3 DNA sequence: TGTGCCAGCTCACCCGTTGGAGCTGAAGCTTTCTTT.

This clone has a handful of counts. This chain's CDR3 is CASSKPGWNNEKLFF. The DNA for the CDR3 is TGTGCCAGTAGTAAACCAGGGTGGAATAATGAAAAACTGTTTTTT. The chain joins TRBV19 to TRBJ1-4; D perhaps matches TRBD1 (5 bases). The CDR3 has 15 amino acids. V dropped 4 bases and J dropped 4 bases, with 13 bases sitting between them. Per the germline V gene, CDR1 is LNHDA and CDR2 is SQIVND (reference sequence).

The J gene is TRBJ1-1, the V gene TRBV6-5; tentative D call: TRBD1 (5 bases). Trimming removed 2 bases at V and 1 base at J, with 8 bases between. In germline, CDR1 is MNHEY, CDR2 SVGAGI. The length of the CDR3 is 14 residues. CDR3 nucleotides: TGTGCCAGCAGTTACCTCGGACAGAACACTGAAGCTTTCTTT. Its translation is CASSYLGQNTEAFF.

This clone was seen more than once but under ten times. V is TRBV21-1 and J is TRBJ2-6; the table gives TRBD1 as D, unverified against the DNA. TRBV21-1 is shown as a pseudogene. The CDR3 covers 16 residues. CDR3 DNA: TGTGCCAGCAGCAAATTCGTCAGTTCAGGGGCCAACGTCCTGACTTTC. Translating gives CASSKFVSSGANVLTF.

The genes are TRBV11-3 and TRBJ2-1; D unresolved. CDR3 length: 13 amino acids. Germline values: CDR1 SGHNT, CDR2 YENEEA. V lost 5 bases and J 5 bases, leaving 10 bases between the germline ends. CDR3 sequence (DNA): TGTGCCAGCAGCGCCCGGAGAAACAATGAGCAGTTCTTC. It specifies CASSARRNNEQFF.

The J gene is TRBJ2-5, the V gene TRBV20-1; D remains ambiguous. Germline loops: CDR1 DFQATT, CDR2 SNEGSKA (reference sequence). Trimming cost V 6 bases and J 5 bases, with 10 bases left between them. This CDR3 comprises 11 residues. The CDR3 nucleotides read TGCAGTGCAGAACAAAAGGAGACCCAGTACTTC. Translation: CSAEQKETQYF.

The CDR3 protein is CASSESPRLGRHTEAFF. Here the CDR3 DNA reads TGTGCCAGCAGTGAAAGCCCTCGACTCGGGAGGCACACTGAAGCTTTCTTT. This rearrangement joins TRBV6-1 to TRBJ1-1, with D hard to call. V lost 2 bases and J 3 bases, leaving 19 bases between the germline ends. Looked up from germline, CDR1 is MNHNS and CDR2 is SASEGT. The CDR3 length is 17 residues.

The rearrangement uses TRBV29-1 and TRBJ1-5; D might be TRBD1 (6 bases). The V end was cut by 2 bases, the J end by 2 bases, with 7 bases between. The CDR3 contains 13 residues. Germline V lookup: CDR1 SQVTM, CDR2 ANQGSEA. The chain's CDR3 is CSVESGGNQPQHF. In DNA form, the CDR3 reads TGCAGCGTTGAATCAGGGGGCAATCAGCCCCAGCATTTT.

V gene TRBV20-1 combines with J gene TRBJ1-1; no firm D call. The germline gives CDR1 DFQATT, CDR2 SNEGSKA (reference sequence). This CDR3 region has 11 residues. V was cut by 6 bases and J by 7 bases, with 12 bases left in between. This CDR3 reads CSAYRRVEAFF. CDR3 bases: TGCAGTGCCTACCGGAGGGTTGAAGCTTTCTTT.

The DNA for the CDR3 is TGTGCCAGCAGTTCAACGGGACTAGAGTCAGATACGCAGTATTTT. Residues: CASSSTGLESDTQYF. The V and J genes are TRBV27 and TRBJ2-3; 8 positions match TRBD2. Per the germline V gene, CDR1 is MNHEY and CDR2 is SMNVEV (reference sequence). The CDR3 has 15 residues. Trimming cost V 4 bases and J 4 bases; bases outside gene matches: 7.

The chain uses TRBV7-2 and TRBJ2-1; 12 nucleotides agree with TRBD2. Per the germline V gene, CDR1 is SGHTA and CDR2 is FQGNSA. V was pared by 5 bases and J by 12 bases, with 11 bases of the junction left unmatched. This CDR3 contains 15 residues. Here the CDR3 reads CASSPGTSGFLRQFF. The CDR3 DNA is TGTGCCAGCAGCCCAGGGACTAGCGGGTTTCTTAGGCAGTTCTTC. Filled out from reference TRBV7-2 and TRBJ2-1, the complete variable domain reads GAGVSQSPSNKVTEKGKDVELRCDPISGHTALYWYRQSLGQGLEFLIYFQGNSAPDKSGLPSDRFSAERTGGSVSTLTIQRTQQEDSAVYLCASSPGTSGFLRQFFGPGTRLTVL.

This chain uses TRBV2 with TRBJ2-1; 11 positions agree with TRBD1. The CDR3 loop spans 15 amino acids. CDR1 is SNHLY and CDR2 is FYNNEI in the germline V gene. Trimming cost V 8 bases and J 2 bases; bases outside gene matches: 5. As DNA, the CDR3 is TGTGCCAGCGGGGGGGGACAGGGGGCCTACAATGAGCAGTTCTTC. It specifies CASGGGQGAYNEQFF. Full variable domain (remainder filled in from reference TRBV2 and TRBJ2-1): EPEVTQTPSHQVTQMGQEVILRCVPISNHLYFYWYRQILGQKVEFLVSFYNNEISEKSEIFDDQFSVERPDGSNFTLKIRSTKLEDSAMYFCASGGGQGAYNEQFFGPGTRLTVL.

V usage is TRBV18 and J usage is TRBJ1-2, with TRBD1 as a possible D gene (6 bases). The CDR3 runs 15 residues. Germline V gene sequence: CDR1 KGHSH, CDR2 LQKENI. V lost 0 bases, J lost 8 bases, and 16 bases lay in between. The CDR3 sequence is CASSPPHRAGEGYTF. Here the CDR3 DNA reads TGTGCCAGCTCACCACCCCACAGGGCAGGAGAAGGCTACACCTTC.

The chain joins TRBV6-5 to TRBJ2-7; 8 bases are shared with TRBD1. CDR3 size: 15 residues. V lost 4 bases, J lost 2 bases, and 7 bases stayed unmatched. Germline values: CDR1 MNHEY, CDR2 SVGAGI. This chain's CDR3 is CASSFWTGLTYEQYF. The CDR3 region has the DNA TGTGCCAGCAGTTTTTGGACAGGGTTGACCTACGAGCAGTACTTC.

This clone turned up a few times. The chain carries TRBV5-1 and TRBJ1-2, with 10 bases that match TRBD1. The V gene end was trimmed by 4 bases and the J gene end by 0 bases; junction bases not matched to a gene: 3. The CDR3 totals 15 residues. Germline-derived CDR1 and CDR2 are SGHRS and YFSETQ. CDR3 loop: CASSRDRGSNYGYTF. The CDR3 coding sequence is TGCGCCAGCAGCCGGGACAGGGGCTCTAACTATGGCTACACCTTC.

This sequence joins TRBV30 and TRBJ1-1; no reliable D call. Trimming shortened V by 2 bases and J by 1 base, and 8 bases separated the two germline ends. The germline gives CDR1 GTSNPN, CDR2 SVGIG (reference sequence). The CDR3 spans 13 residues. The CDR3 region has the DNA TGTGCCTGGAGTCTAGGTTGGAACACTGAAGCTTTCTTT. Translating it yields CAWSLGWNTEAFF.

This chain joins TRBV4-2 and TRBJ1-3; D uncertain. The ends were cut back, 0 bases at V and 0 bases at J, with 9 bases in the middle. CDR1 and CDR2 (germline): LGHNA, YNFKEQ. This CDR3 has 16 residues. The CDR3 reads CASSQEAGLSGNTIYF. The CDR3 bases are TGTGCCAGCAGCCAAGAAGCAGGACTCTCTGGAAACACCATATATTTT.

The chain couples TRBV4-2 to TRBJ1-1; possibly TRBD1 for D (6 bases). CDR3 length: 15 amino acids. Germline CDR1 is LGHNA and CDR2 is YNFKEQ. Trimming cost V 3 bases and J 0 bases, with 11 bases left between them. CDR3: CASSQAGTMNTEAFF. The CDR3, as DNA: TGTGCCAGCAGCCAGGCCGGGACAATGAACACTGAAGCTTTCTTT.

This chain links TRBV10-2 with TRBJ2-1, with 8 bases matching TRBD2. Germline CDR1 WSHSY, CDR2 SAAADI. This CDR3 has 14 amino acids. Trimming removed 7 bases from V and 5 bases from J; junction bases left unmatched: 7. CDR3 protein: CASIQTSGNNEQFF. CDR3 nucleotides: TGCGCCAGCATCCAAACTAGCGGAAACAATGAGCAGTTCTTC.

The rearrangement links TRBV28 to TRBJ1-1; a possible D gene is TRBD1 (6 bases). Germline-derived CDR1 and CDR2 are MDHEN and SYDVKM. CDR3 length equals 15 residues. Trimming removed 4 bases at V and 6 bases at J, with 18 bases between. In nucleotides, the CDR3 is TGTGCCAGCAGTTCCCCGACAGGTCTGATTGCTGAAGCTTTCTTT. Translating it yields CASSSPTGLIAEAFF.

This chain uses TRBV5-1 with TRBJ2-1; 15 bases map to TRBD2. CDR3 length equals 16 residues. Germline-derived CDR1 and CDR2 are SGHRS and YFSETQ. V lost 4 bases and J lost 8; bases outside the gene matches: 7. The CDR3 region is CASSRGTSGRIDEQFF. The CDR3 DNA sequence: TGCGCCAGCAGCAGAGGGACTAGCGGGAGGATCGATGAGCAGTTCTTC.

This sequence joins TRBV10-3 and TRBJ2-7, with TRBD2 as a possible D gene (6 bases). The V gene's germline CDR1 is ENHRY and CDR2 SYGVKD. Trimming left V 6 bases short and J 6 bases short, with 12 bases between. The CDR3 consists of 12 residues. CDR3: CAISHRDSEQYF. The CDR3 nucleotides read TGTGCCATCAGCCACCGGGACTCCGAGCAGTACTTC.

The chain joins TRBV10-2 to TRBJ2-1; 9 nucleotides match TRBD1. The CDR3 runs to 15 residues. Germline V lookup: CDR1 WSHSY, CDR2 SAAADI. V lost 4 bases, J lost 5 bases, and 6 bases stayed unmatched. The CDR3, as DNA: TGCGCCAGCAGTGCGGGGACAGGGTTGCACAATGAGCAGTTCTTC. Translating gives CASSAGTGLHNEQFF.

The chain has TRBV6-6 and TRBJ1-1, with TRBD1 matching over 9 bases. Per the germline V gene, CDR1 is MNHNY and CDR2 is SVGAGI (reference sequence). The CDR3 covers 15 residues. V lost 5 bases, J lost 6 bases, and 10 bases stayed unmatched. This chain's CDR3 is CASSTHPGQGPEAFF. CDR3 bases: TGTGCCAGCAGTACACATCCGGGACAGGGCCCTGAAGCTTTCTTT.